These 21 T cell receptor beta chains originate from one sample sequenced in a study of breast tumors, draining lymph nodes, adjacent tissues. Samples came from axillary lymph nodes draining the breast cancer. TCRdb re-called the multiplex PCR reads with MiXCR, one entry per CDR3 protein. The sample lists 100,000 or so distinct CDR3 sequences; 21% were seen once. Sequencing input: axillary lymph node tissue. Receptors were obtained from a female donor with breast cancer. Some clones in this sample may be carry-over from other donors' samples.

The chain is built from TRBV5-1 and TRBJ1-1; D is unclear. Germline-derived CDR1 and CDR2 are SGHRS and YFSETQ. Trimming shortened V by 0 bases and J by 2 bases, and 8 bases separated the two germline ends. The CDR3 contains 14 residues. For the CDR3, the DNA is TGCGCCAGCAGCTTGGTTCCGAAAAACACTGAAGCTTTCTTT. Translation gives CASSLVPKNTEAFF.

This clonotype was counted many times. This sequence joins TRBV4-2 and TRBJ1-3; D may be TRBD1 (5 bases). The CDR3 spans 15 residues. The V gene's germline CDR1 is LGHNA and CDR2 YNFKEQ. The ends were cut back, 5 bases at V and 0 bases at J, with 11 bases in the middle. This chain's CDR3 is CASSTNRYSGNTIYF. The CDR3 DNA follows: TGTGCCAGCAGCACCAACAGGTACTCTGGAAACACCATATATTTT.

This clonotype was found many times. The rearrangement joins TRBV20-1 to TRBJ1-2, with a weak D call TRBD1 (6 bases). The CDR3 extends over 12 amino acids. V lost 4 bases and J lost 8, with 14 bases in between. Germline CDR1 reads DFQATT; CDR2 reads SNEGSKA (reference sequence). The CDR3 coding sequence is TGCAGTGCTAAAAAGGGGGTAGGGGGCTACACCTTC. Its protein is CSAKKGVGGYTF.

The V call is TRBV20-1, the J call TRBJ1-6; D perhaps matches TRBD1 (6 bases). The germline gives CDR1 DFQATT, CDR2 SNEGSKA (reference sequence). The V gene lost 2 bases and the J gene lost 8 bases, with 28 bases spanning the gap. This CDR3 contains 19 residues. As DNA, the CDR3 is TGCAGTGCTAGAAAGGTTGGCAGGGGAGGAAGGCTCCGGGATTCACCCCTCCACTTT. Translation gives CSARKVGRGGRLRDSPLHF.

Comment on this clonotype: A much larger clone differs by one base, so this may be a read error. The chain combines TRBV19 with TRBJ1-3; no clear D gene. Per germline, CDR1 LNHDA and CDR2 SQIVND (reference sequence). The CDR3 runs 13 residues. V lost 9 bases to trimming and J lost 4 bases, with 13 bases between them. CDR3 nucleotides: TGTGCCAGCGATTCGTCGGAAGGAAACACCATATATTTT. This gives the protein CASDSSEGNTIYF.

The chain carries TRBV9 and TRBJ1-1; maybe TRBD1 (5 bases). The germline gives CDR1 SGDLS, CDR2 YYNGEE. The CDR3 has 13 amino acids. The V end was cut by 0 bases, the J end by 4 bases, with 7 bases between. This CDR3 is CASSVDGGTEAFF. Written as DNA, the CDR3 is TGTGCCAGCAGCGTAGATGGGGGCACTGAAGCTTTCTTT.

This clonotype came up many times. The chain recombines TRBV6-2 or TRBV6-3 with TRBJ2-1; 7 bases line up with TRBD2. The CDR3 runs to 14 residues. CDR1 is MNHEY and CDR2 is SVGEGT in the germline V gene. Trimming at V came to 5 bases and at J to 8 bases, leaving 9 bases not matched to a gene. In nucleotides, the CDR3 is TGTGCCAGCAGTCGACTTCGACGGGGGGATGAGCAGTTCTTC. Protein sequence: CASSRLRRGDEQFF.

This clonotype appeared many times. The chain uses TRBV6-1 and TRBJ1-5, with D perhaps matching TRBD1 (6 bases). V lost 7 bases, J lost 3 bases, and 19 bases lay in between. There are 16 residues in the CDR3. Germline assignment: CDR1 MNHNS and CDR2 SASEGT. CDR3 DNA: TGTGCCAGCACCCCGGGTAGTGGACAGAACAATCAGCCCCAGCATTTT. Amino acid sequence: CASTPGSGQNNQPQHF.

Ten or more counts support this clonotype. The V and J genes are TRBV20-1 and TRBJ2-5, with TRBD2 matching 16 bases. The CDR3 totals 17 residues. The trim removed 3 bases at V and 5 bases at J, leaving 9 bases unmatched. CDR1 DFQATT and CDR2 SNEGSKA come from the germline V gene (reference sequence). The CDR3 coding sequence is TGCAGTGCTAGGCGTCCCGGGACTAGCGGGGGGGGGGAGACCCAGTACTTC. It codes for CSARRPGTSGGGETQYF.

At least ten counts were recorded for this clonotype. The chain joins TRBV4-1 to TRBJ1-5, with D unresolved. V was clipped by 1 base and J by 2 bases, with 6 bases between them. The CDR3 has 14 residues. Germline values: CDR1 MGHRA, CDR2 YSYEKL. The CDR3 here is CASSQVGGNQPQHF. In DNA, the CDR3 is TGCGCCAGCAGCCAAGTCGGCGGCAATCAGCCCCAGCATTTT.

This clonotype has at least ten counts. V gene TRBV6-6 combines with J gene TRBJ2-7; D perhaps matches TRBD2 (5 bases). Germline CDR1 is MNHNY and CDR2 is SVGAGI (reference sequence). The ends were cut back, 2 bases at V and 3 bases at J, with 8 bases in the middle. The CDR3 sequence is 13 residues long. The CDR3 loop is CASSYNGIYEQYF. DNA for the CDR3: TGTGCCAGCAGTTACAACGGGATCTACGAGCAGTACTTC.

Concerning this clonotype: A much larger clone is a single base away; this may be a read error. The V call is TRBV2, the J call TRBJ2-3; tentatively, D is TRBD1 (6 bases). The length of the CDR3 is 13 residues. Germline loops: CDR1 SNHLY, CDR2 FYNNEI. CDR3 protein: CASIWGRTDTRYF. The CDR3 nucleotides read TGTGCCAGCATTTGGGGAAGGACAGATACGCGGTATTTT.

This clonotype appeared many times. This chain joins TRBV20-1 and TRBJ2-3, with 7 nucleotides matching TRBD1. Germline V gene data show CDR1 as DFQATT and CDR2 as SNEGSKA (reference sequence). The V segment lost 6 bases and the J segment 0 bases; nucleotides outside the gene matches: 9. The CDR3 covers 15 residues. The CDR3 sequence is CSAGTARLSTDTQYF. CDR3 in DNA: TGCAGTGCAGGGACAGCCCGACTTAGCACAGATACGCAGTATTTT.

Comments on this clonotype: One junction end disagrees with the germline gene, perhaps due to a read error. As DNA, the CDR3 is TGCGCCAGCAGCCCGGGACAAAGCTCCTACAATGAGCGGTCCTTC. It encodes CASSPGQSSYNERSF. J is TRBJ2-1 and V is TRBV5-1; tentatively, D is TRBD1 (6 bases). Germline V gene lookup returns CDR1 SGHRS and CDR2 YFSETQ. The CDR3 runs to 15 residues.

This clonotype has at least ten counts. The gene calls are TRBV7-9 and TRBJ2-1, with 9 positions matching TRBD1. From germline, CDR1 is SEHNR and CDR2 FQNEAQ (reference sequence). After removal of 8 bases from V and 2 bases from J, the junction contained 10 bases not matched to a gene. The CDR3 length is 16 residues. The chain's CDR3 is CASRQPGQGPYNEQFF. CDR3 nucleotides: TGTGCCAGCCGGCAACCGGGACAGGGTCCCTACAATGAGCAGTTCTTC.

This clonotype showed up just a few times. A much larger clone lies one base from this, so it may be a read error. Given the absence of the conserved phenylalanine or tryptophan at the CDR3 end, a read error is likely. The chain uses TRBV2 and TRBJ1-2; D gene unclear. The germline CDR1 and CDR2 sequences are SNHLY and FYNNEI. Trimming shortened V by 2 bases and J by 3 bases, and 7 bases separated the two germline ends. The CDR3 is 13 amino acids. The CDR3 spells CASSEPAHYGYTL. CDR3 sequence (DNA): TGTGCCAGCAGTGAACCTGCACACTATGGCTACACCCTC.

This clonotype was found a few times. The chain combines TRBV27 with TRBJ2-7; the D call may be TRBD1 or TRBD2 (5 bases each). The V gene lost 6 bases and the J gene lost 5 bases, with 14 bases spanning the gap. This CDR3 has 13 amino acids. CDR1 is MNHEY, CDR2 SMNVEV, per germline (reference sequence). In DNA form, the CDR3 reads TGTGCCAGCAGGTGGTTGGGGGTTGACGAGCAGTACTTC. It codes for CASRWLGVDEQYF.

This clonotype was recorded many times. The J gene is TRBJ2-1, the V gene TRBV7-9; D unclear. V lost 2 bases and J 9 bases, leaving 11 bases between the germline ends. The V gene's germline CDR1 is SEHNR and CDR2 FQNEAQ (reference sequence). The CDR3 consists of 13 residues. CDR3 in amino acids: CASSLRNPSEQFF. The CDR3 DNA follows: TGTGCCAGCAGCTTACGTAACCCGAGTGAGCAGTTCTTC.

This clonotype was counted ten times or more. This sequence joins TRBV7-8 and TRBJ1-5, with 12 bases lining up with TRBD1. Trimming took 6 bases from V and 6 from J; bases not matched to a gene: 9. Germline loops: CDR1 SGHVS, CDR2 FQNEAQ. This CDR3 contains 16 residues. CDR3 in DNA: TGTGCCAGCAGTTTAAGGGACAGGGGGCCCTCTCAGCCCCAGCATTTT. This sequence encodes CASSLRDRGPSQPQHF. The full variable domain, rest sourced from reference TRBV7-8 and TRBJ1-5, is GAGVSQSPRYKVAKRGQDVALRCDPISGHVSLFWYQQALGQGPEFLTYFQNEAQLDKSGLPSDRFFAERPEGSVSTLKIQRTQQEDSAVYLCASSLRDRGPSQPQHFGDGTRLSIL.

There are many counts of this clonotype. This chain uses TRBV4-1 with TRBJ2-1; D gene uncertain. V was clipped by 2 bases and J by 5 bases, with 13 bases between them. CDR1 is MGHRA, CDR2 YSYEKL, per germline. There are 15 residues in the CDR3. The CDR3 protein is CASSQRINQDNEQFF. CDR3 in DNA: TGCGCCAGCAGCCAACGGATAAACCAAGACAATGAGCAGTTCTTC.

Many counts were recorded for this clonotype. V usage is TRBV6-5 and J usage is TRBJ2-7; 11 positions agree with TRBD2. The CDR3 sequence is 13 residues long. CDR1 is MNHEY, CDR2 SVGAGI, per germline. The V gene end was trimmed by 8 bases and the J gene end by 4 bases; junction bases not matched to a gene: 4. CDR3 DNA: TGTGCCAGCCGTCTAGCGGGGGGATACGAGCAGTACTTC. The encoded protein is CASRLAGGYEQYF.